The clone carrying this T cell receptor beta chain showed up just once. This entry belongs to a study of shared clonotypes between healthy human individuals. The study drew its donors from healthy HIV-negative adults without recent acute infections or vaccinations. Several immunoSEQ plates received, in even portions, the genomic DNA of each subset. Sequencing used immunoSEQ multiplex PCR; TCRdb keeps in-frame clones, though not all of them. The top ten hold more than 10% of the sample, which has some 500,000 clones, roughly 85% seen once. V shed 0 bases and J shed 4 bases, with 13 bases lying between them. Per germline, CDR1 SGHRS and CDR2 YFSETQ. The CDR3 totals 15 residues.

The sequence came from a woman between 40 and 55 years old in good health. Some clones in this sample may be carry-over from other donors' samples. The chain combines TRBV5-1 with TRBJ1-1; a weak D match, TRBD1 (6 bases). The material sequenced was PBMCs. In DNA, the CDR3 is TGCGCCAGCAGCTTGGATGAGGGGGGGCCCACTGAAGCTTTCTTT. Its protein product is CASSLDEGGPTEAFF.